A single sample gave rise to the 27 T cell receptor beta chains below, sequenced in a study of CD8 T cells in ankylosing spondylitis. TCRdb analysed the 5' RACE reads with MiXCR anew, one entry per CDR3 protein. The sample has under 450,000 distinct CDR3 sequences, about a sixth seen once. General study results and limits: A TCR beta motif of roughly 8 highly homologous variants appeared characteristic of ankylosing spondylitis blood.

These TCRs' antigens remain unknown. What was sequenced was blood, either unsorted or a sorted T cell fraction (not recorded which). Receptor source: a male donor with ankylosing spondylitis.

This clonotype was detected only a few times. The CDR3 here is CASSLAPNSYNEQFF. As DNA, the CDR3 is TGCGCCAGCAGCTTGGCCCCTAACTCCTACAATGAGCAGTTCTTC. The J gene is TRBJ2-1, the V gene TRBV5-1; D remains unclear. V lost 0 bases and J 0 bases, leaving 7 bases between the germline ends. Germline CDR1 is SGHRS and CDR2 is YFSETQ. CDR3 length equals 15 residues.

This clonotype was seen a handful of times. The chain uses TRBV5-1 and TRBJ1-1; a weak D match, TRBD1 (5 bases). This CDR3 is built from 15 residues. Germline CDR1 reads SGHRS; CDR2 reads YFSETQ. The germline V and J ends were trimmed by 4 bases and 3 bases, with 16 bases remaining between them. The CDR3 DNA reads as TGCGCCAGCAGCCGGTGGGGCCCGACGGACACTGAAGCTTTCTTT. Amino acids: CASSRWGPTDTEAFF. Drawing the rest from reference TRBV5-1 and TRBJ1-1, the complete variable domain is KAGVTQTPRYLIKTRGQQVTLSCSPISGHRSVSWYQQTPGQGLQFLFEYFSETQRNKGNFPGRFSGRQFSNSRSEMNVSTLELGDSALYLCASSRWGPTDTEAFFGQGTRLTVV.

The chain recombines TRBV5-1 with TRBJ2-4; D perhaps matches TRBD2 (5 bases). Germline V CDR1 and CDR2: SGHRS, YFSETQ. CDR3 length: 14 residues. The V and J ends lost 0 bases and 8 bases respectively, with 12 bases between them. The CDR3 here is CASSLEASSDIQYF. DNA for the CDR3: TGCGCCAGCAGCTTGGAGGCTAGCTCGGACATTCAGTACTTC. Supplemented by reference TRBV5-1 and TRBJ2-4, the full variable domain reads KAGVTQTPRYLIKTRGQQVTLSCSPISGHRSVSWYQQTPGQGLQFLFEYFSETQRNKGNFPGRFSGRQFSNSRSEMNVSTLELGDSALYLCASSLEASSDIQYFGAGTRLSVL.

In its sample, this clonotype was seen a few times. The V gene is TRBV28, the J gene TRBJ1-1; no clear D. Germline lookup yields CDR1 MDHEN and CDR2 SYDVKM. The CDR3 length is 14 residues. V gave up 8 bases and J gave up 2 bases, with 15 bases separating them. The CDR3 bases are TGTGCCAGCGGAACTCCGACGGGAAACACTGAAGCTTTCTTT. This encodes CASGTPTGNTEAFF.

This clonotype was found a few times. The rearrangement uses TRBV13 and TRBJ2-5; D may match TRBD1 or TRBD2 (5 bases each). This CDR3 comprises 16 residues. Germline assignment: CDR1 PRHDT and CDR2 FYEKMQ (reference sequence). With 5 bases removed from V and 1 base from J, the gap between germline ends came to 17 bases. For the CDR3, the DNA is TGTGCCAGCAGCCCGGTACGGGGCATGACCCAAGAGACCCAGTACTTC. It yields the protein CASSPVRGMTQETQYF.

The DNA of the CDR3 is TGTGCCAGCTCCCGGGCGGATGGGGACACTGAAGCTTTCTTT. Protein product: CASSRADGDTEAFF. The chain uses TRBV18 and TRBJ1-1; D is ambiguous. The V gene lost 6 bases and the J gene lost 3 bases, with 14 bases spanning the gap. The CDR3 extends over 14 amino acids. Per the germline V gene, CDR1 is KGHSH and CDR2 is LQKENI.

This clonotype was detected a few times. J is TRBJ2-7 and V is TRBV2, with unresolved D. V was pared by 8 bases and J by 3 bases, with 14 bases between. This CDR3 spans 13 amino acids. CDR1 SNHLY and CDR2 FYNNEI come from the germline V gene. DNA for the CDR3: TGTGCCAGCTTGCTTTCCGTTGGCTACGAGCAGTACTTC. Encoded protein: CASLLSVGYEQYF.

Ten or more counts support this clonotype. The rearrangement uses TRBV7-9 and TRBJ1-1; no definite D call. Per the germline V gene, CDR1 is SEHNR and CDR2 is FQNEAQ (reference sequence). With 5 bases removed from V and 8 bases from J, the gap between germline ends came to 6 bases. CDR3 length equals 10 residues. CDR3: CASSRAEAFF. For the CDR3, the DNA is TGTGCCAGCAGCCGCGCAGAAGCTTTCTTT.

This clonotype appeared a few times. The chain links TRBV4-1 to TRBJ1-2, with D unresolved. Trimming stripped 1 base from V and 4 bases from J, with 22 bases between. The CDR3 covers 18 residues. The germline V gene has CDR1 MGHRA and CDR2 YSYEKL. CDR3 sequence reads: CASSQGNAGYAAGYGYTF. CDR3 DNA: TGCGCCAGCAGCCAAGGAAACGCAGGCTACGCCGCAGGCTATGGCTACACCTTC.

J is TRBJ1-1 and V is TRBV27, with D unresolved. In germline, CDR1 is MNHEY, CDR2 SMNVEV (reference sequence). The V end was cut by 0 bases, the J end by 4 bases, with 12 bases between. The CDR3 contains 15 residues. The CDR3, as DNA: TGTGCCAGCAGTTTATCGGTAGGGCGGGGCACTGAAGCTTTCTTT. This encodes CASSLSVGRGTEAFF.

This clonotype has more than one count but fewer than ten. The CDR3 is CASSQVLGLGNQPQHF. The CDR3 DNA reads as TGTGCCAGCAGCCAAGTTTTGGGACTGGGCAATCAGCCCCAGCATTTT. The V and J genes are TRBV4-2 and TRBJ1-5; maybe TRBD1 (5 bases). Trimming pared 1 base from V and 2 bases from J, leaving 12 bases between. Germline-derived CDR1 and CDR2 are LGHNA and YNFKEQ. The CDR3 contains 16 residues.

The CDR3 here is CASSPVAANQETQYF. The CDR3 DNA sequence: TGTGCCAGCTCACCGGTAGCGGCAAACCAAGAGACCCAGTACTTC. The V and J genes are TRBV18 and TRBJ2-5; a weak D match, TRBD2 (6 bases). The CDR3 spans 15 residues. Germline V lookup: CDR1 KGHSH, CDR2 LQKENI. V gave up 3 bases and J gave up 0 bases, with 11 bases separating them.

The V and J genes are TRBV7-8 and TRBJ2-7; 12 bases map to TRBD2. Trimming removed 5 bases from V and 0 bases from J; junction bases left unmatched: 8. CDR1 and CDR2 (germline): SGHVS, FQNEAQ. There are 17 residues in the CDR3. CDR3 coding DNA: TGTGCCAGCAGCAAGACTAGCGGGGGCCCTATCTCCTACGAGCAGTACTTC. Translation gives CASSKTSGGPISYEQYF.

This clonotype was seen ten or more times. The chain recombines TRBV20-1 with TRBJ2-7; unclear D gene. Germline CDR1 and CDR2: DFQATT and SNEGSKA (reference sequence). The CDR3 covers 10 residues. Trimming left V 5 bases short and J 3 bases short, with 5 bases between. In DNA form, the CDR3 reads TGCAGTGCTTCACGCTACGAGCAGTACTTC. This sequence encodes CSASRYEQYF.

The rearrangement joins TRBV12-3 or TRBV12-4 to TRBJ2-3; 11 bases align to TRBD2. The CDR3 covers 15 residues. J gave up 4 bases and V 6 bases, and 6 bases lay outside the gene matches. The CDR3 nucleotides are TGTGCCAGCAGCTATACTAGCGGGGGCTCAGATACGCAGTATTTT. Protein: CASSYTSGGSDTQYF.

In its sample, this clonotype was seen a few times. The chain combines TRBV9 with TRBJ2-3; D remains unclear. Trimming pared 2 bases from V and 0 bases from J, leaving 7 bases between. The CDR3 sequence is 14 residues long. Germline V gene lookup returns CDR1 SGDLS and CDR2 YYNGEE. This chain's CDR3 is CASSVRVSTDTQYF. The CDR3 DNA reads as TGTGCCAGCAGCGTCCGGGTCAGCACAGATACGCAGTATTTT.

The V and J genes are TRBV4-2 and TRBJ2-5; D possibly corresponds to TRBD1 (6 bases). The V end was cut by 1 base, the J end by 2 bases, with 17 bases between. The germline CDR1 and CDR2 sequences are LGHNA and YNFKEQ. This CDR3 region has 17 residues. CDR3 region: CASSQGGLRGQQETQYF. DNA of the CDR3: TGTGCCAGCAGCCAAGGCGGGCTCCGCGGACAGCAAGAGACCCAGTACTTC.

This clonotype was picked up a small number of times. V gene TRBV27 combines with J gene TRBJ1-1, with D perhaps TRBD1 (5 bases). From germline, CDR1 is MNHEY and CDR2 SMNVEV (reference sequence). This CDR3 is 15 amino acids long. V gave up 7 bases and J gave up 1 base, with 16 bases separating them. DNA of the CDR3: TGTGCCAGCAAACCCTCCGGAAGGGGGAACACTGAAGCTTTCTTT. It codes for CASKPSGRGNTEAFF.

This clonotype was observed a handful of times. The chain is built from TRBV20-1 and TRBJ2-3, with D perhaps matching TRBD2 (6 bases). Germline V gene data show CDR1 as DFQATT and CDR2 as SNEGSKA (reference sequence). V was clipped by 4 bases and J by 2 bases, with 13 bases between them. The CDR3 runs 14 residues. The CDR3 DNA follows: TGCAGTGCTAACGGGGACTTAAACACAGATACGCAGTATTTT. It specifies CSANGDLNTDTQYF.

J is TRBJ2-7 and V is TRBV7-6, with unresolved D. The V end was cut by 3 bases, the J end by 6 bases, with 21 bases between. The CDR3 contains 16 residues. CDR1 is SGHVS, CDR2 FNYEAQ, per germline. The DNA of the CDR3 is TGTGCCAGCAGCTTGCGGCACCCTGCGGTACTCGTCGAGCAGTACTTC. It yields the protein CASSLRHPAVLVEQYF.

The chain carries TRBV28 and TRBJ1-1, with 7 bases fitting TRBD1. The V gene's germline CDR1 is MDHEN and CDR2 SYDVKM. V lost 7 bases and J lost 0; bases outside the gene matches: 8. The CDR3 is 15 residues long. Here the CDR3 reads CASTVTGALNTEAFF. The CDR3 DNA reads as TGTGCCAGCACCGTAACAGGGGCTTTGAACACTGAAGCTTTCTTT.

This clonotype has a count of ten or more. CDR3 residues: CASSLNGGRVWNEQFF. CDR3 DNA sequence: TGCGCCAGCAGCTTGAACGGGGGTAGGGTCTGGAATGAGCAGTTCTTC. The J gene is TRBJ2-1, the V gene TRBV5-1, with D possibly being TRBD2 (6 bases). The CDR3 runs 16 residues. Germline V gene data show CDR1 as SGHRS and CDR2 as YFSETQ. V was pared by 1 base and J by 7 bases, with 18 bases between.

This clonotype was counted only a few times. In DNA, the CDR3 is TGTGCCAGCAGTTCAGGGTTCCCGGGGGCTTTCTTT. This encodes CASSSGFPGAFF. The rearrangement uses TRBV12-3 or TRBV12-4 and TRBJ1-1; D may be TRBD1 (5 bases). V gave up 4 bases and J gave up 11 bases, with 14 bases separating them. There are 12 residues in the CDR3.

This clonotype was observed a handful of times. This chain connects TRBV6-5 to TRBJ1-5, with unresolved D. Germline V CDR1 and CDR2: MNHEY, SVGAGI. V was trimmed by 0 bases and J by 6 bases, leaving 12 bases between them. The CDR3 runs 15 residues. This CDR3 is CASSYSEGNGQPQHF. DNA for the CDR3: TGTGCCAGCAGTTACTCGGAAGGGAATGGTCAGCCCCAGCATTTT.

The chain recombines TRBV14 with TRBJ2-7; 11 nucleotides agree with TRBD1. The CDR3 contains 14 residues. V lost 6 bases and J lost 3; bases outside the gene matches: 4. Germline V gene lookup returns CDR1 SGHDN and CDR2 FVKESK. CDR3 protein: CASRGGTGGYEQYF. Written as DNA, the CDR3 is TGTGCCAGCAGAGGAGGGACAGGGGGCTACGAGCAGTACTTC.

This rearrangement joins TRBV5-5 to TRBJ1-1; perhaps TRBD1 as D (6 bases). Germline V gives CDR1 SGHKS, CDR2 YYEKEE (reference sequence). This CDR3 has 16 amino acids. Deletions cut 4 bases from V and 4 bases from J, with 20 bases between. The CDR3 sequence: CASSANPTGQATEAFF. The CDR3 DNA sequence: TGTGCCAGCAGCGCAAACCCGACAGGCCAAGCCACTGAAGCTTTCTTT. Full variable domain (rest looked up from reference TRBV5-5 and TRBJ1-1): DAGVTQSPTHLIKTRGQQVTLRCSPISGHKSVSWYQQVLGQGPQFIFQYYEKEERGRGNFPDRFSARQFPNYSSELNVNALLLGDSALYLCASSANPTGQATEAFFGQGTRLTVV.

Ten or more counts support this clonotype. This chain connects TRBV5-1 to TRBJ2-1, with TRBD2 identical over 9 bases. The CDR3 contains 14 residues. V shed 2 bases and J 5 bases; nucleotides not matched to a gene: 2. The germline CDR1 and CDR2 sequences are SGHRS and YFSETQ. CDR3 residues: CASSFAGGHNEQFF. The DNA for the CDR3 is TGCGCCAGCAGCTTTGCGGGGGGGCACAATGAGCAGTTCTTC.